This T cell receptor (beta chain) was identified during a study of T cells in Graves' hyperthyroidism and ophthalmopathy. Criteria for exclusion of patients were uncontrolled infection, other autoimmune disease, pregnancy or lactation. Fresh peripheral blood, roughly 10 ml, was the source of the PBMCs. The investigators amplified TCR beta CDR3 regions from RNA transcripts. HTBI primers drove first-round RT-PCR of the TCR CDR3. TCRdb fed the multiplex PCR reads into MiXCR, producing one record per CDR3 protein. Here the sample spans over 650,000 distinct CDR3 sequences, about a sixth being singletons. This receptor was identified in a man aged 18 to 35 with Graves' hyperthyroidism. Sequencing input: blood.

CDR3 amino acids: CASSEGRDYAPYF. Written as DNA, the CDR3 is TGTGCCAGCAGTGAAGGGAGGGACTACGCCCCGTACTTC. The chain is built from TRBV2 and TRBJ2-7, with 7 bases fitting TRBD2. Trimming took 1 base from V and 12 from J; bases not matched to a gene: 9. The V gene's germline CDR1 is SNHLY and CDR2 FYNNEI. This CDR3 has 13 residues.